The 10 T cell receptor beta chains below all came from one sample that was sequenced in a study of T cells in localized non-small cell lung cancer. TCRdb's copy holds only in-frame clones and misses some; the assay was immunoSEQ multiplex PCR. The repertoire holds about 77,000 clones, with more than 75% as singletons. The input for sequencing was peripheral blood, taken before any cancer treatment. The receptors come from a woman aged 40-70 years with stage I squamous cell lung carcinoma.

The rearrangement links TRBV18 to TRBJ1-1, with D perhaps TRBD1 (6 bases). This CDR3 region has 14 residues. Germline V gene lookup returns CDR1 KGHSH and CDR2 LQKENI. Trimming stripped 3 bases from V and 3 bases from J, with 11 bases between. The CDR3 nucleotides read TGTGCCAGCTCACCGGCAGGGGCGGACACTGAAGCTTTCTTT. Translation: CASSPAGADTEAFF.

The rearrangement links TRBV30 to TRBJ1-5; D unresolved. Per the germline V gene, CDR1 is GTSNPN and CDR2 is SVGIG (reference sequence). The CDR3 spans 14 residues. V was clipped by 2 bases and J by 2 bases, with 10 bases between them. The chain's CDR3 is CAWSPVGGNQPQHF. The CDR3 bases are TGTGCCTGGAGTCCCGTAGGAGGCAATCAGCCCCAGCATTTT.

This chain connects TRBV7-8 to TRBJ1-1; D not resolved. The ends were cut back, 2 bases at V and 3 bases at J, with 16 bases in the middle. The CDR3 is made up of 16 amino acids. CDR1 SGHVS and CDR2 FQNEAQ come from the germline V gene. This CDR3 is CASSLREAGRHTEAFF. The CDR3 region has the DNA TGTGCCAGCAGCTTAAGGGAGGCCGGGAGACACACTGAAGCTTTCTTT.

The rearrangement links TRBV6-5 to TRBJ1-4; 7 bases are a match to TRBD1. There are 14 residues in the CDR3. CDR1 and CDR2 from the germline V gene are MNHEY and SVGAGI. V shed 5 bases, J shed 6 bases, and the junction held 6 bases outside the gene matches. The CDR3 nucleotides read TGTGCCAGCAGTCGACAGGGCTTTGATGAAAAACTGTTTTTT. Amino acid sequence: CASSRQGFDEKLFF.

This sequence joins TRBV15 and TRBJ2-1; the match to TRBD2 covers 11 bases. The germline CDR1 and CDR2 sequences are LNHNV and YYDKDF (reference sequence). The CDR3 runs 16 residues. The junction had 8 bases not matched to a gene; V was cut back by 0 bases and J by 10 bases. CDR3 in DNA: TGTGCCACCAGCAGAGATCTAGGACTAGCGGGTCAGGAGCAGTTCTTC. Amino acid sequence: CATSRDLGLAGQEQFF.

J is TRBJ2-4 and V is TRBV19; 8 nucleotides agree with TRBD1. After removal of 7 bases from V and 1 base from J, the junction contained 9 bases not matched to a gene. Germline CDR1 LNHDA, CDR2 SQIVND (reference sequence). The length of the CDR3 is 16 residues. Written as DNA, the CDR3 is TGTGCCAGTACTATGACAGGGGCGGCGGCCAAAAACATTCAGTACTTC. This codes for CASTMTGAAAKNIQYF.

The V and J genes are TRBV30 and TRBJ2-1; D remains unclear. V was shortened by 0 bases and J by 5 bases, with 20 bases between the two germline ends. The CDR3 is 17 residues long. Germline CDR1 reads GTSNPN; CDR2 reads SVGIG (reference sequence). CDR3 nucleotide sequence: TGTGCCTGGAGTGTAAGGCCAGGCCATGGGCACCACAATGAGCAGTTCTTC. As protein: CAWSVRPGHGHHNEQFF.

The chain joins TRBV19 to TRBJ1-5; TRBD1 agrees at 8 bases. V was clipped by 6 bases and J by 7 bases; unmatched bases: 11. Germline CDR1 and CDR2: LNHDA and SQIVND (reference sequence). The CDR3 consists of 15 residues. This chain's CDR3 is CASRQDRGSGQPQHF. CDR3 DNA: TGTGCCAGTAGGCAAGACAGGGGCAGCGGCCAGCCCCAGCATTTT.

This clone was counted a few times. The J gene is TRBJ1-5, the V gene TRBV16; 8 bases match TRBD1. With 0 bases clipped from V and 4 bases from J, the junction kept 8 bases outside the gene matches. From germline, CDR1 is KGHSY and CDR2 FQNENV. CDR3 size: 17 residues. CDR3 coding DNA: TGTGCCAGCAGCCAATCTTTTCTCACAGGGGGAAATCAGCCCCAGCATTTT. Its translation: CASSQSFLTGGNQPQHF.

The chain uses TRBV18 and TRBJ1-2; D is uncertain. Germline V gene data show CDR1 as KGHSH and CDR2 as LQKENI. The V end lost 5 bases, the J end lost 8 bases, and 18 bases lay between the germline ends. The CDR3 is 14 residues long. The CDR3 coding sequence is TGTGCCAGCTCATCCGGGCCCCGCTTATTGGGCTACACCTTC. Translating gives CASSSGPRLLGYTF.